This T cell receptor (beta chain) is drawn from a study of neurological immune-mediated disorders (dated by TCRdb to about 2019). As for the study more broadly: Of the roughly 35 multiple sclerosis patients, about 30 had relapsing-remitting MS and 3 had secondary progressive MS. Peripheral blood TCR-beta repertoires from HTLV-I-associated myelopathy (HAM/TSP) patients, multiple sclerosis patients and healthy controls were compared by UMI-based sequencing. The roughly 99 TCR-beta libraries covered PBMC samples along with longitudinal samples, technical triplicates, and paired sorted CD4+ and CD8+ T-cell subsets. The cohort included 60 to 75 subjects: approximately 15 with HAM/TSP, about 34 with multiple sclerosis, and around 20 healthy controls.

This clonotype was seen more than once but under ten times. Its specific antigen is unknown. At one end, the junction sequence differs from germline, possibly due to a read error. CDR1 and CDR2 were assigned from the germline V gene as ENHRY and SYGVKD. Measured from the cysteine to the phenylalanine, the CDR3 is 13 residues long. Only CDR3 DNA remains: 39 bases, in frame from the first base. cDNA synthesis used template-switch 5'RACE with a primer carrying a 10-nucleotide random unique molecular identifier tagging each TCR transcript. Each sequencing run produced over 160 million TCR-beta sequences covering 15-18 subjects. The RNeasy kit was used for extraction of total RNA. The KAPA Real-time Library Amplification kit was used to amplify TCR-beta VDJ regions with primers targeting the TCR constant region and the 5'RACE anchor. Sample indexes and Illumina adaptors were added in a first PCR, after which library yield was increased in a second PCR. After Ampure bead purification, the TCR product of roughly 650 bp was size-selected on a 2% E-gel SizeSelection system. Before pooling, libraries had their quality checked on a Bioanalyzer, their concentration measured with Qubit, and their quantity determined with the Kapa Library Quantification kit. An Illumina HiSeq 2500 was used to sequence the libraries paired-end at 2 x 150 bp. To increase sequence diversity, about 25-31% phiX was spiked into each library pool. Under the source paper's analysis protocol: Quality-filtered reads were processed with the UMI-based MiGEC pipeline, and over 85% of raw TCR sequences were removed by the MiGEC pipeline during error correction. IMGT germline references were used for aligning VDJ genes, and each clonotype was defined as a unique CDR3 amino acid sequence together with its V-J genes. VDJtools evaluated clonal expansion, Shannon diversity and CDR3 relatedness (CalcPairwiseDistances, ClusterSamples); CLCbio workbench built phylogenetic trees. Clones with at least 8 unique UMIs were defined as expanded, with this threshold being based on coefficient-of-variation modelling across technical triplicates. The raw public reads went through TCRdb reprocessing: fastp at Q25, MiXCR clone calling, in-frame beta chains kept. Each entry is one CDR3 protein sequence, shown with its most common DNA and genes. V and J calls and clone size were set by TCRdb, not the authors. The sample profile shows around 70,000 distinct CDR3 sequences; 3.2% of them were found once. The leading ten clones occupy roughly 5% of the sample.

For unsorted PBMC libraries, 2 million PBMCs were used after storage in RNAlater at -80 degrees C until RNA extraction. Multiple sclerosis patients were enrolled in a US clinical protocol under which disease progression was evaluated by magnetic resonance imaging. Peripheral blood underwent Ficoll-Hypaque density gradient centrifugation to isolate PBMCs, which were then cryopreserved in liquid nitrogen. What the research found in general, with its limitations: TCR clonal expansion was greatest in HAM/TSP patients and smallest in MS patients, who ranked below even healthy controls. The MS cluster showed no association with clinical or MRI features, and the authors stated that larger cohorts are needed. In phylogenetic analysis, the repertoires of 18 of 34 MS patients grouped into a cluster of related CDR3 sequences, which suggests a possible signature at the repertoire level. No identical CDR3 amino acid sequences were shared among expanded clones across subjects, suggesting private TCR-beta repertoires in all groups.

The sequence was obtained from a woman aged 50 to 60 with multiple sclerosis. The sequenced material came from PBMCs. The sequence joins TRBV10-3 to TRBJ1-6; 7 nucleotides in the junction match TRBD1. For the CDR3, the sequence is CAISTNQGVTLNF. DNA sequence: TGTGCCATCAGTACAAATCAGGGGGTGACCCTCAACTTT.